A selection of T cell receptor beta chains follows, all from one sample in a study of cytotoxic CD8 clonotypes in ibrutinib-treated CLL. The protocol was immunoSEQ multiplex PCR, while the TCRdb copy is restricted to in-frame clones and leaves out a portion. The sample yields 35,000 to 45,000 clones, 71% seen once. The source was PBMCs, collected at disease progression, from a patient treated with ibrutinib. These receptors were taken from a human donor with chronic lymphocytic leukemia. Each CDR3 is given without its conserved first and last residue. D genes are given only for firm matches. Expanded clones get a size class; other rows say once, few or many, or leave the size out.

- few TRBV25-1 ASSEVGNSPLH
- - TRBV25-1 ASSEYKFTDTQY
TRBD1 medium-sized TRBV5-4 ASRATGVGETQY
- - TRBV9 ASSQRDSPLH
- few TRBV5-1 ASSLGGDTQY
- - TRBV19 ASSPYGGTSNYGYT
TRBD2 - TRBV2 ASGSGAETQY
- - TRBV5-1 ASSTGLLVEEKLF
- once TRBV19 ASSMPPAGPQETQY
- - TRBV25-1 ASSDYPYGYT
- - TRBV9 ASSVGTGGGETQY
- - TRBV6-1 ASSEDSPYGYT
- - TRBV6-1 ASSVHLAGNTIY
- - TRBV5-4 ASSPQGGRDAEAF
- once TRBV6-1 ASRIGDTQY
TRBD1 - TRBV27 ASSSNPGQPIYGYT